This T cell receptor beta chain was captured in a study of T cells in Graves' hyperthyroidism and ophthalmopathy (dated 2019 in TCRdb). Background for the entire study: Peripheral blood samples were taken at the time of initial diagnosis, prior to any treatment. To identify distinguishing TCR V-J signatures, a discovery cohort of 100 or so patients was used, comprising some 43 with Graves' ophthalmopathy and approximately 58 with stable Graves' hyperthyroidism. Whether ophthalmopathy could be predicted prospectively was tested in an independent validation cohort made up of roughly 20 hyperthyroidism patients plus 17 patients who later progressed to ophthalmopathy. The 80 to 100 discovery patients were randomly divided into training and test sets at a 7:3 ratio. The study also compared thyroid tissue and blood T-cell repertoires from several Graves' hyperthyroidism patients. Following sampling, methimazole starting at 30 mg daily was given to hyperthyroidism patients, and high-dose intravenous methylprednisolone was given to ophthalmopathy patients. According to the paper, TCR Vbeta CDR3 sequencing was carried out on over 130 peripheral blood samples, which came from over 40 ophthalmopathy, approximately 72 hyperthyroidism and approximately 17 progressor patients. General study outcomes and caveats: During validation, the model predicted progression to ophthalmopathy a median of about 6.3 months ahead of onset, with 70.59% sensitivity and roughly 75% specificity. Ophthalmopathy was separated from stable hyperthyroidism by a 13 V-J signature model, with approximately 89% sensitivity and approximately 81% specificity obtained in cross-validation and 80%/75% obtained in testing. Most expanded thyroid clonotypes (frequency above 0.001) were also detected in blood, suggesting blood repertoires may reflect thyroid immune responses. Sample size was not statistically predetermined, and blinding of investigators to group allocation was not performed.

This clonotype was observed many times. No cognate antigen has been identified for it. No much larger clonotype is one base removed from it; base qualities were not supplied. Stable Graves' hyperthyroidism was defined as the absence of progression to ophthalmopathy over 18 months of follow-up. Hyperthyroidism patients were aged 18 to 65 years and newly diagnosed, with disease duration of less than 2 months. Any patient with an uncontrolled infection, another autoimmune disease, pregnancy or lactation was excluded. Diagnoses relied on clinical symptoms, serum thyroxine and TRAb, thyroid ultrasound and orbital computed tomography. Ficoll-Paque density gradient centrifugation was used to isolate PBMCs from about 9.4 ml of fresh peripheral blood. Total RNA was extracted with Trizol reagent, and quality was checked on an Agilent 2100 Bioanalyzer. The TCR beta CDR3 regions were amplified from RNA transcripts. A first-round RT-PCR of the TCR CDR3 used the HTBI primer set with the Qiagen OneStep RT-PCR kit. A second multiplex PCR round built the libraries, followed by size selection and purification. Paired-end sequencing of the libraries was performed with 100 bp reads on an Illumina HiSeq2000. The original pipeline was this. SOAPnuke was used to process the raw data, with reads discarded if the reads contained adapters or uncalled bases, had a mean Phred below 15, or lacked an exact constant-primer or identifier match. COPE v1.2.5 was used to merge high-quality paired reads, and clonotypes were defined as unique nucleotide sequences. MiTCR v1.1 was used to align clonotypes to the IMGT TRBV, TRBD and TRBJ reference segments. The analysis included only V-J combinations with a frequency above 0.0001, which together covered around 99% of the repertoires. The TCS score was defined as F50 (clonal expansion) divided by E x V (chaos), with BLOSUM62-based TCRdist calculated between CDR3 peptides within each V-J. Welch's t-statistics and random forest reduced some 510 V-J features to around 14, which were used in a naive Bayes classifier (R e1071). In-frame beta chains were kept once TCRdb had trimmed the public reads at Q25 with fastp and called clones with MiXCR. CDR3 protein sequences are deduplicated, and each keeps its most common genes and DNA. TCRdb's processing, not the authors' own work, is the source of the V and J calls. This sample has some 200,000 distinct CDR3 sequences in its table, and approximately 17% of those were observed once. Together, the top ten hold roughly 50% of the sample.

The source is a man aged 50 or older with Graves' hyperthyroidism. Specimen: blood.

The nucleotide sequence reads TGTGCCAGCAGGCCGGACAGGGGAGGTTCAGATACGCAGTATTTT. Translated, this is CASRPDRGGSDTQYF. Rearrangement joined TRBV7-2 to TRBJ2-3, and 9 bases in between align with TRBD1. From the germline V gene, CDR1 is SGHTA and CDR2 is FQGNSA. Trimming accounts for 6 bases at V and 4 bases at J, while the number of junction bases matched to no gene is 8. From its cysteine to its phenylalanine, the CDR3 spans 15 amino acids. The kept DNA is CDR3 alone, 45 bases in frame from the first base.